A selection of T cell receptor beta chains follows, all from one sample in a study of blood T cell repertoires in COVID-19. Profiled with immunoSEQ multiplex PCR; TCRdb holds only in-frame clones, not every one. The sample includes about 140,000 clones, approximately 85% of them seen just once. Input material: peripheral blood. Receptor source: a human donor with acute or convalescent COVID-19. The donor label of this sample is uncertain. The CDR3 runs from the conserved cysteine through the conserved F or W. D genes are given only for firm matches. Clone size, where shown, is once, few, many, or a class for clones that have expanded.

v_call	j_call	clone_size	d_call	cdr3_nt	cdr3_aa
TRBV12-3/TRBV12-4	TRBJ2-1	NA	TRBD2	TGTGCCAGCAGTCCGGGAGGGGGGTCGGAGCAGTTCTTC	CASSPGGGSEQFF
TRBV2	TRBJ1-2	NA	TRBD1	TGTGCCAGCAGGGGGGGACAGGGTACCTATGGCTACACCTTC	CASRGGQGTYGYTF
TRBV11-3	TRBJ2-5	NA	NA	TGTGCCAGCAGCCGGGGACTCTTGGAGACCCAGTACTTC	CASSRGLLETQYF
TRBV14	TRBJ2-2	NA	TRBD2	TGTGCCAGCAGCCTGACTAGCGGCTACACCGGGGAGCTGTTTTTT	CASSLTSGYTGELFF
TRBV7-9	TRBJ2-5	NA	NA	TGTGCCAGCAGCTTAGCGAGAGCGGGTTTTCAAGAGACCCAGTACTTC	CASSLARAGFQETQYF
TRBV2	TRBJ1-1	NA	TRBD1	TGTGCCAGCAGTCTACAGGGGGCTGAAGCTTTCTTT	CASSLQGAEAFF
TRBV4-3	TRBJ1-2	NA	NA	TGCGCCAGCAGCCCAAGCGGCGGACGTCTTAACTATGGCTACACCTTC	CASSPSGGRLNYGYTF
TRBV6-6	TRBJ1-5	NA	NA	TGTGCCAGCAGTGACACCCGAAATCAGCCCCAGCATTTT	CASSDTRNQPQHF
TRBV6-2/TRBV6-3	TRBJ1-3	NA	NA	TGTGCCAGCAGTTACTCGTTGTCATCTGGAAACACCATATATTTT	CASSYSLSSGNTIYF
TRBV7-8	TRBJ2-7	NA	NA	TGTGCCAGCAGCCCAGGCTACGAGCAGTACTTC	CASSPGYEQYF
TRBV6-4	TRBJ2-1	NA	NA	TGTGCCAGCAGTGACTCCCGGAATGAGCAGTTCTTC	CASSDSRNEQFF
TRBV3-1/TRBV3-2	TRBJ2-7	few	TRBD2	TGTGCCAGCAGCCGAGGAGCGGGGGACTACGAGCAGTACTTC	CASSRGAGDYEQYF
TRBV4-2	TRBJ1-2	NA	NA	TGTGCCAGCAGCCAAGCTGGGGAGGCCTATGGCTACACCTTC	CASSQAGEAYGYTF
TRBV2	TRBJ2-6	NA	TRBD1	TGTGCCAGCAGTGAACGAGGGACAGGGTTGTCTGGGGCCAACGTCCTGACTTTC	CASSERGTGLSGANVLTF